This entry concerns a single T cell receptor beta chain. The record originates from a study of blood T cell repertoires in COVID-19. On the study more broadly: T cells, B-cell-depleted T cells, or PBMCs supplied cDNA or gDNA.

Per the original data handling: How many nucleated cells were present was estimated from reference gene primer amplification. The table came from immunoSEQ multiplex PCR; TCRdb's copy has only in-frame clones and leaves some out. V, J and clone size were drawn from that table, and D and trimming were deduced from the DNA. This table holds 250,000 to 400,000 clones, 70% to 90% found once. V gave up 3 bases and J gave up 3 bases, with 6 bases separating them. The CDR3 totals 13 residues. The sequencing sample was made of peripheral blood. The source of this sequence is a young woman with COVID-19, enrolled during active disease. The rearrangement links TRBV12-3 or TRBV12-4 to TRBJ1-3; D remains ambiguous. The CDR3 coding sequence is TGTGCCAGCAGTTTGTTGTATGGAAACACCATATATTTT. Residues: CASSLLYGNTIYF.